The sample holds one count of the clone carrying this TCR beta chain. No antigen is known for it. TCRdb keeps only in-frame clones here, not all; method: immunoSEQ multiplex PCR. This sample has about 88,000 clones, with roughly nine tenths found just once. The data are from a study of graft-versus-host responses after intestinal transplantation. Losses at the gene ends were 2 bases for V and 3 bases for J; bases not matched to a gene: 5. CDR3 length: 16 amino acids. The germline V gene has CDR1 MNHNS and CDR2 SASEGT. The rearrangement joins TRBV6-1 to TRBJ2-1; 9 bases are shared with TRBD2. This TCR was recovered from a human donor who received an intestinal transplant. This material consisted of unstimulated CD4+ T cells sorted from spleen or lymph node cells, taken before intestinal transplant. CDR3 bases: TGTGCCAGCAGTGAAACTAGCGGGCCCCTCTACAATGAGCAGTTCTTC. This translates into CASSETSGPLYNEQFF.